Each of the 28 T cell receptor delta chains below was sequenced from the same sample in a study of gamma-delta T cells after stem cell transplantation. TCRdb re-called the RT-PCR reads with CATT. The sample holds roughly 700 delta-chain clones, 0.95% to 1.3% seen once. Input material: gamma-delta T cells. The receptors were sampled from a human donor. It is not recorded whose cells these are; they may come from a transplant donor.

This clone was seen a few times. This likely reflects a read error, since a far larger clone is one base away. The same CDR3 arises from other DNA sequences in this sample as well. J is TRDJ3 and V is TRDV3, with TRDD3 matching 11 bases. This CDR3 contains 20 residues. Germline V lookup: CDR1 TVYSNPD, CDR2 GDNSRS (reference sequence). CDR3 sequence: CAFTSCWGIPGSWDTRQMFF. The CDR3 DNA follows: TGCGCCTTCACTTCTTGCTGGGGGATACCCGGCTCCTGGGACACCCGACAGATGTTTTTC. The variable domain in full, completed from reference TRDV3 and TRDJ3, reads CDKVTQSSPDQTVASGSEVVLLCTYDTVYSNPDLFWYRIRPDYSFQFVFYGDNSRSEGADFTQGRFSVKHILTQKAFHLVISPVRTEDSATYYCAFTSCWGIPGSWDTRQMFFGTGIKLFVEP.

In its sample, this clone was seen a few times. This sequence is one base from a far larger clone and is likely a read error. V gene TRDV1 combines with J gene TRDJ2; possibly TRDD3 for D (9 bases). The CDR3 sequence is 23 residues long. Trimming removed 1 base from V and 3 bases from J, with 33 bases in between. Germline lookup yields CDR1 TSWWSYY and CDR2 QGS. CDR3 residues: CALGERSGFLRYWGTSMTAQLFF. CDR3 nucleotide sequence: TGTGCTCTTGGGGAACGCTCGGGCTTCCTACGATACTGGGGGACCTCTATGACAGCACAACTCTTCTTT.

This clone was counted only a few times. A far larger clone is one nucleotide away, so this likely arose from a read error. Other DNA sequences within the sample encode an identical CDR3. This chain's CDR3 is CALGDFPTLYWGIRGDKLIF. The CDR3 DNA reads as TGTGCTCTTGGGGACTTTCCGACCCTGTACTGGGGGATACGCGGAGATAAACTCATCTTT. The chain has TRDV1 and TRDJ1; 13 bases agree with TRDD3. The length of the CDR3 is 20 residues. J was trimmed by 5 bases and V by 3 bases; bases with no gene match: 18. The germline V gene has CDR1 TSWWSYY and CDR2 QGS.

About this clone itself: TCRdb has a much larger clone's protein, which differs at residue 10 from the translation of this DNA, likely because of a read error; what is shown is the protein translated from the DNA. V is TRDV2 and J is TRDJ2, with 9 bases lining up with TRDD3. The CDR3 consists of 17 residues. J was trimmed by 0 bases and V by 3 bases; bases with no gene match: 7. The germline CDR1 and CDR2 sequences are GEAIGNYY and EKD. CDR3 in DNA: TGTGCCTGTGACGCCTACTGGGGGACAACTTTGACAGCACAACTCTTCTTT. Its protein is CACDAYWGTTLTAQLFF.

This clone is judged medium-sized. This likely reflects a read error, since a far larger clone is one base away. The chain is built from TRDV3 and TRDJ1; TRDD3 matches 9 bases. Germline V gives CDR1 TVYSNPD, CDR2 GDNSRS (reference sequence). The length of the CDR3 is 15 residues. The CDR3 spells CALSPTGGLTDKLIF. CDR3 bases: TGTGCCCTTAGTCCTACTGGGGGACTTACCGATAAACTCATCTTT.

For this clone: TCRdb has a much larger clone's protein, which differs at residue 8 from the translation of this DNA, likely because of a read error; what is shown is the protein translated from the DNA. The chain is built from TRDV2 and TRDJ1, with a tentative D call TRDD3 (6 bases). Germline CDR1 is GEAIGNYY and CDR2 is EKD. V lost 2 bases and J 3 bases, leaving 15 bases between the germline ends. The CDR3 consists of 15 residues. CDR3 sequence (DNA): TGTGCCTGTGACAGTCTGGGGAATAGATCCGATAAACTCATCTTT. This gives the protein CACDSLGNRSDKLIF.

Turning to this clone: A far larger clone is a single base away, which makes a read error likely. This chain connects TRDV3 to TRDJ3, with 11 bases lining up with TRDD3. Germline V gene data show CDR1 as TVYSNPD and CDR2 as GDNSRS (reference sequence). The CDR3 is 20 residues long. The CDR3 sequence: CAFTSCWGIPGSWDTRQVFF. The CDR3 bases are TGTGCCTTCACTTCTTGCTGGGGGATACCCGGCTCCTGGGACACCCGACAGGTGTTTTTC.

In its sample, this clone was seen a few times. The likely explanation is a read error, given a far larger clone one base away. Other DNA sequences in this sample translate to the same CDR3. V usage is TRDV2 and J usage is TRDJ1; D is possibly TRDD3 (5 bases). Trimming took off 0 bases at V and 1 base at J, with 17 bases between the two ends. The germline CDR1 and CDR2 sequences are GEAIGNYY and EKD. CDR3 size: 17 residues. CDR3 in amino acids: CACDTVVRGSSTDKLIF. For the CDR3, the DNA is TGTGCCTGTGACACCGTCGTTAGGGGGTCCAGCACCGATAAACTCATCTTT.

By its share, this clone is large. Other nucleotide sequences from this sample produce the same CDR3. V gene TRDV2 combines with J gene TRDJ1; 7 nucleotides agree with TRDD3. Germline V lookup: CDR1 GEAIGNYY, CDR2 EKD. The CDR3 has 19 amino acids. V shed 0 bases, J shed 0 bases, and the junction held 15 bases outside the gene matches. The CDR3 is CACDTVLGTPGVYTDKLIF. The CDR3, as DNA: TGTGCCTGTGACACCGTACTGGGGACCCCGGGGGTGTACACCGATAAACTCATCTTT.

This clone was seen a few times. The protein in TCRdb stems from a much larger clone and differs at residue 4 from this DNA's translation, likely a read error; here the protein is translated from the DNA. The chain combines TRDV2 with TRDJ1, with 13 bases identical to TRDD3. The germline gives CDR1 GEAIGNYY, CDR2 EKD. This CDR3 has 19 amino acids. This CDR3 is CACGTLLGDTPTGTDKLIF. The CDR3, as DNA: TGTGCCTGTGGCACCTTACTGGGGGATACGCCTACGGGCACCGATAAACTCATCTTT.

There are a few counts of this clone. A read error may account for a junction end that differs from germline. The same CDR3 can be traced to other DNA sequences in this sample. The chain uses TRDV1 and TRDJ1, with 7 positions matching TRDD3. CDR1 and CDR2 (germline): TSWWSYY, QGS. The CDR3 contains 20 residues. In DNA form, the CDR3 reads TGTGCCCTTGGGGAGTTCGTAAGTACTGGGGCCTACTCCGTCACCGATAAACTCATCTTT. Translation gives CALGEFVSTGAYSVTDKLIF.

With regard to this clone: This is likely an artifact of a read error, given a far larger clone one base away. The same CDR3 can be traced to other DNA sequences in this sample. The chain is built from TRDV1 and TRDJ1; 9 bases match TRDD3. The V gene's germline CDR1 is TSWWSYY and CDR2 QGS. The CDR3 has 20 residues. CDR3 region: CALGEPPWGWGIEDTDKLIF. The DNA for the CDR3 is TGTGCCCTTGGGGAACCTCCCTGGGGGTGGGGGATAGAGGACACCGATAAACTCATCTTT.

The sample holds a few counts of this clone. An end of the junction does not agree with germline; a read error may underlie this. Other nucleotide sequences in the sample specify the same CDR3. The chain employs TRDV2 and TRDJ1; 12 nucleotides agree with TRDD3. Germline V gene data show CDR1 as GEAIGNYY and CDR2 as EKD. The CDR3 consists of 17 residues. DNA of the CDR3: TGTGCCTGTGACACCGTTAGCCTGGGGGATACGGCCGATAAGCTCATCTTT. Protein product: CACDTVSLGDTADKLIF.

This clone was counted only a few times. This sequence is one base from a far larger clone and is likely a read error. The genes are TRDV2 and TRDJ1; 8 nucleotides agree with TRDD3. Germline-derived CDR1 and CDR2 are GEAIGNYY and EKD. This CDR3 has 14 residues. The CDR3 loop reads CARDPWGNTDKLIF. The CDR3 DNA is TGTGCCCGTGACCCCTGGGGGAACACCGATAAACTCATCTTT.

Sample share makes this clone medium-sized. A far larger clone is off by one base, so a read error is likely. This sample includes further DNA sequences coding for the same CDR3. The chain has TRDV2 and TRDJ1; 8 bases are shared with TRDD3. V dropped 0 bases and J dropped 0; count of bases not matched to a gene: 23. The CDR3 runs to 22 residues. The germline gives CDR1 GEAIGNYY, CDR2 EKD. CDR3 amino acids: CACDTLPTPLTGGHPYTDKLIF. The CDR3 DNA reads as TGTGCCTGTGACACCTTGCCCACCCCACTTACTGGGGGGCATCCTTACACCGATAAACTCATCTTT.

The sample holds many counts of this clone. A read error likely explains this, since a far larger clone differs by one base. This chain connects TRDV2 to TRDJ1, with 8 bases identical to TRDD3. The V gene's germline CDR1 is GEAIGNYY and CDR2 EKD. There are 14 residues in the CDR3. The V segment lost 5 bases and the J segment 0 bases; nucleotides outside the gene matches: 4. The DNA for the CDR3 is TGTGCCTGTGGCCCCTGGGGGAACACCGATAAACTCATCTTT. It translates to CACGPWGNTDKLIF.

About this clone itself: This probably arose from a read error, given a far larger clone one base away. Different DNA sequences within this sample yield the same CDR3. The CDR3 here is CACDAYWGTALTAQLFF. The CDR3 DNA follows: TGTGCCTGTGACGCCTACTGGGGGACAGCTTTGACAGCGCAACTCTTCTTT. V usage is TRDV2 and J usage is TRDJ2, with 9 bases lining up with TRDD3. The CDR3 sequence is 17 residues long. Germline CDR1 GEAIGNYY, CDR2 EKD.

This clone showed up just a few times. TCRdb's protein, taken from a much larger clone, differs from this DNA's translation at residue 17, likely owing to a read error; the protein displayed comes from the DNA. This chain connects TRDV1 to TRDJ1; 12 bases are a match to TRDD3. The CDR3 covers 19 residues. CDR1 is TSWWSYY, CDR2 QGS, per germline. In DNA, the CDR3 is TGTGCTCTTGGGACGAGTACTACGTTCTGGGGGATACGCGCCGATAAACCCATCTTT. It translates to CALGTSTTFWGIRADKPIF.

About this clone: TCRdb attributes to this sequence the protein of a much larger clone, which differs from the DNA translation at residue 15; a read error is likely, and the protein displayed is translated from the DNA. The CDR3: CACDPVGDTTHTDKPIF. In nucleotides, the CDR3 is TGTGCCTGTGACCCCGTGGGGGATACGACCCACACCGATAAACCCATCTTT. The gene calls are TRDV2 and TRDJ1; TRDD3 agrees at 11 bases. Germline V gene data show CDR1 as GEAIGNYY and CDR2 as EKD. This CDR3 has 17 residues.

In regard to this clone: The protein given by TCRdb reflects a much larger clone and differs at residue 4 from this DNA's translation, likely from a read error; the protein shown is the DNA's translation. This chain connects TRDV2 to TRDJ1; D is unclear. The CDR3 runs 15 residues. The germline V gene has CDR1 GEAIGNYY and CDR2 EKD. V lost 6 bases to trimming and J lost 3 bases, with 19 bases between them. CDR3 amino acids: CACNILGGPADKLIF. For the CDR3, the DNA is TGTGCCTGTAACATATTAGGAGGTCCGGCCGATAAACTCATCTTT.

Sample share makes this clone medium-sized (0.01 to 0.1%). This sequence is one base from a far larger clone and is likely a read error. This chain connects TRDV2 to TRDJ1; 9 bases align to TRDD3. CDR3 size: 19 residues. The germline gives CDR1 GEAIGNYY, CDR2 EKD. After removal of 0 bases from V and 0 bases from J, the junction contained 13 bases not matched to a gene. CDR3 sequence reads: CACDTVNLGDREDTDKLIF. CDR3 coding DNA: TGTGCCTGTGACACCGTTAACCTGGGGGATCGGGAGGACACCGATAAACTCATCTTT.

Details on this clone: The amino acid sequence in TCRdb belongs to a much larger clone and departs from this DNA's translation at residue 12, likely a sequencing read error; the sequence shown is translated from the DNA. The gene calls are TRDV2 and TRDJ1, with 12 nucleotides matching TRDD3. The junction had 11 bases not matched to a gene; V was cut back by 1 base and J by 0 bases. Germline-derived CDR1 and CDR2 are GEAIGNYY and EKD. The CDR3 contains 19 residues. Here the CDR3 reads CACDTLSGGYAEYTDKLIF. The CDR3 DNA reads TGTGCCTGTGACACGTTGTCTGGGGGATACGCGGAGTACACCGATAAACTCATCTTT.

This clone was detected a few times. TCRdb's protein for this DNA is that of a much larger clone and differs from the translation at residue 4, likely a read error; the protein shown is the DNA translation. The chain has TRDV1 and TRDJ1, with 7 bases lining up with TRDD3. This CDR3 comprises 22 residues. Per the germline V gene, CDR1 is TSWWSYY and CDR2 is QGS. CDR3 loop: CALRELGNPFFPSGSNTDKLIF. For the CDR3, the DNA is TGTGCTCTTCGGGAACTGGGGAACCCCTTCTTCCCCTCAGGTAGTAACACCGATAAACTCATCTTT.

Concerning this clone itself: The TCRdb protein comes from a much larger clone and disagrees with this DNA's translation at residue 4, likely due to a read error; the protein given here is derived from the DNA. This chain joins TRDV2 and TRDJ3, with TRDD3 identical over 10 bases. The germline V gene has CDR1 GEAIGNYY and CDR2 EKD. J lost 0 bases, V lost 5 bases, and 12 bases had no gene match. The CDR3 is 20 amino acids. CDR3 loop: CACGIVLGDSYSWDTRQMFF. CDR3 nucleotides: TGTGCCTGTGGCATCGTACTGGGGGATTCCTACTCCTGGGACACCCGACAGATGTTTTTC.

This clone was recorded a few times. The protein TCRdb lists belongs to a much larger clone and differs from this DNA's translation at residues 4 and 5, which points to a read error; the protein shown is made from the DNA. The chain has TRDV2 and TRDJ2; 7 nucleotides agree with TRDD3. Germline V gives CDR1 GEAIGNYY, CDR2 EKD. V was clipped by 5 bases and J by 0 bases; unmatched bases: 14. CDR3 size: 18 residues. This chain's CDR3 is CACVPLGATPSLTAQLFF. In DNA form, the CDR3 reads TGTGCCTGTGTCCCTCTGGGGGCCACCCCCTCTTTGACAGCACAACTCTTCTTT.

Note on this clone: The protein given by TCRdb reflects a much larger clone and differs at residues 10 and 17 from this DNA's translation, likely from a read error; the protein shown is the DNA's translation. The V gene is TRDV1, the J gene TRDJ1; 11 bases align to TRDD3. V lost 4 bases to trimming and J lost 0 bases; unmatched junction nucleotides: 28. The CDR3 is 24 residues long. CDR1 is TSWWSYY and CDR2 is QGS in the germline V gene. The CDR3 DNA reads TGTGCTCTTGGGGGAGACGGCCTCCCTCCGATCTGGGGGATACTTGGGTCTTACACCGATAAACTCATCTTT. Its translation: CALGGDGLPPIWGILGSYTDKLIF.

In its sample, this clone ranks as medium-sized. With only one base between it and a far larger clone, this is likely a read error. The rearrangement uses TRDV2 and TRDJ1, with 8 bases aligning to TRDD3. Per the germline V gene, CDR1 is GEAIGNYY and CDR2 is EKD. CDR3 length: 22 amino acids. Here the CDR3 reads CACGTLPTPLTGGHPYTDKLIF. CDR3 in DNA: TGTGCCTGTGGCACCTTGCCTACCCCACTTACTGGGGGGCATCCTTACACCGATAAACTCATCTTT.

In the case of this clone: The TCRdb protein comes from a much larger clone and disagrees with this DNA's translation at residue 13, likely due to a read error; the protein given here is derived from the DNA. The CDR3 here is CACDAVLGDTQNRHTDKLIF. CDR3 nucleotide sequence: TGTGCCTGTGACGCCGTACTGGGGGATACGCAAAATCGCCACACCGATAAACTCATCTTT. The V gene is TRDV2, the J gene TRDJ1; 13 positions match TRDD3. This CDR3 region has 20 residues. The V gene end was trimmed by 3 bases and the J gene end by 0 bases; junction bases not matched to a gene: 15. Germline CDR1 reads GEAIGNYY; CDR2 reads EKD.